The 10 T cell receptor beta chains given below trace back to one sample, sequenced in a study of blood T cell repertoires in COVID-19. Sequencing used immunoSEQ multiplex PCR; TCRdb keeps in-frame clones, though not all of them. The repertoire has about 300,000 clones, about nine tenths of them found once; the top ten carry about 9.4%. Source material: PBMCs or T cells enriched from blood (not recorded which). All receptors derive from a woman aged 18-29 years who had recovered from COVID-19.

This clone was seen once. The rearrangement links TRBV21-1 to TRBJ1-5; the table calls TRBD1, which could not be checked here. TRBV21-1 is designated a pseudogene. The length of the CDR3 is 15 residues. CDR3 residues: CASSKGIRRGQPQHF. The CDR3 DNA follows: TGTGCCAGCAGCAAAGGGATCCGAAGGGGGCAGCCCCAGCATTTT.

DNA for the CDR3: TGCGCCAGCAGCACCCAGGGAAATAATTCACCCCTCCACTTT. It is translated as CASSTQGNNSPLHF. This chain joins TRBV5-1 and TRBJ1-6, with TRBD1 as a possible D gene (5 bases). This CDR3 region has 14 residues. Per germline, CDR1 SGHRS and CDR2 YFSETQ. The V end was cut by 4 bases, the J end by 5 bases, with 10 bases between.

The chain joins TRBV9 to TRBJ2-2; D call uncertain. Trimming removed 1 base at V and 0 bases at J, with 7 bases between. The CDR3 totals 15 residues. The germline V gene has CDR1 SGDLS and CDR2 YYNGEE. CDR3 sequence: CASSVMAANTGELFF. The CDR3 DNA is TGTGCCAGCAGCGTAATGGCAGCGAACACCGGGGAGCTGTTTTTT.

Note on this clone: The junction does not match germline at one end; this may be a read error. The rearrangement links TRBV7-2 to TRBJ1-2; TRBD1 matches 9 bases. The CDR3 is made up of 14 amino acids. The germline CDR1 and CDR2 sequences are SGHTA and FQGNSA. This chain's CDR3 is CASTLQGAVYGYTF. DNA of the CDR3: TGTGCCAGCACCTTACAGGGGGCGGTCTATGGCTACACCTTC.

This chain connects TRBV6-5 to TRBJ2-7; D perhaps matches TRBD1 (6 bases). V was pared by 2 bases and J by 7 bases, with 18 bases between. The CDR3 runs 15 residues. Per germline, CDR1 MNHEY and CDR2 SVGAGI. As DNA, the CDR3 is TGTGCCAGCAGTTACGTACAACAGGGAGAGGGTGAGCAGTACTTC. As protein: CASSYVQQGEGEQYF.

This clone has just a few counts. The gene calls are TRBV7-8 and TRBJ1-5, with D possibly being TRBD1 (5 bases). The CDR3 sequence is 18 residues long. V was trimmed by 5 bases and J by 0 bases, leaving 20 bases between them. Germline loops: CDR1 SGHVS, CDR2 FQNEAQ. The CDR3 loop reads CASSLQASYIYSNQPQHF. CDR3 bases: TGTGCCAGCAGCCTACAGGCTTCATATATATATAGCAATCAGCCCCAGCATTTT.

V is TRBV24-1 and J is TRBJ2-7, with a possible D match to TRBD1 (5 bases). V gave up 1 base and J gave up 2 bases, with 17 bases separating them. This CDR3 contains 17 residues. Germline V gene data show CDR1 as KGHDR and CDR2 as SFDVKD. Here the CDR3 DNA reads TGTGCCACCAGTGATTTTTGGCCGGACAAAGCAACCTACGAGCAGTACTTC. Translating gives CATSDFWPDKATYEQYF.

Details on this clone: Distinct nucleotide sequences in the sample also encode this CDR3. The chain carries TRBV28 and TRBJ1-5; tentative D call: TRBD1 (5 bases). The V gene lost 5 bases and the J gene lost 0 bases, with 8 bases spanning the gap. The CDR3 loop spans 14 amino acids. The germline gives CDR1 MDHEN, CDR2 SYDVKM. The CDR3 spells CASSTDSSNQPQHF. As DNA, the CDR3 is TGTGCCAGCAGTACCGACAGTAGCAATCAGCCCCAGCATTTT.

The chain combines TRBV19 with TRBJ1-5; unclear D gene. The CDR3 consists of 14 residues. The germline CDR1 and CDR2 sequences are LNHDA and SQIVND (reference sequence). V was pared by 0 bases and J by 4 bases, with 7 bases between. CDR3: CASSIDGSNQPQHF. CDR3 nucleotide sequence: TGTGCCAGTAGTATAGACGGGAGTAATCAGCCCCAGCATTTT. Full variable domain (outside the CDR3, taken from reference TRBV19 and TRBJ1-5): DGGITQSPKYLFRKEGQNVTLSCEQNLNHDAMYWYRQDPGQGLRLIYYSQIVNDFQKGDIAEGYSVSREKKESFPLTVTSAQKNPTAFYLCASSIDGSNQPQHFGDGTRLSIL.

The V gene is TRBV28, the J gene TRBJ2-1; 9 positions agree with TRBD2. The CDR3 is 14 residues long. V shed 6 bases and J 8 bases; nucleotides not matched to a gene: 8. From germline, CDR1 is MDHEN and CDR2 SYDVKM. The CDR3 here is CASRPGTSRYEQFF. In DNA form, the CDR3 reads TGTGCCAGCAGGCCCGGGACTAGCCGCTATGAGCAGTTCTTC.